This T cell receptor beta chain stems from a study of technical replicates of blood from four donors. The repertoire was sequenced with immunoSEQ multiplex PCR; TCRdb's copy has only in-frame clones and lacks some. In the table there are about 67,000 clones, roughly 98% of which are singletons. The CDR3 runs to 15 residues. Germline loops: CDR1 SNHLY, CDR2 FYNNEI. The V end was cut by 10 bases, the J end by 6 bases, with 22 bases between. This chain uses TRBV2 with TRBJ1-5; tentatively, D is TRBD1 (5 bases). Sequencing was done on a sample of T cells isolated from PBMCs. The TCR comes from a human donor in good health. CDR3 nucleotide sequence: TGTGCCACCAAGAAGGCCGGCACAGGCGGTCAGCCCCAGCATTTT. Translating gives CATKKAGTGGQPQHF.